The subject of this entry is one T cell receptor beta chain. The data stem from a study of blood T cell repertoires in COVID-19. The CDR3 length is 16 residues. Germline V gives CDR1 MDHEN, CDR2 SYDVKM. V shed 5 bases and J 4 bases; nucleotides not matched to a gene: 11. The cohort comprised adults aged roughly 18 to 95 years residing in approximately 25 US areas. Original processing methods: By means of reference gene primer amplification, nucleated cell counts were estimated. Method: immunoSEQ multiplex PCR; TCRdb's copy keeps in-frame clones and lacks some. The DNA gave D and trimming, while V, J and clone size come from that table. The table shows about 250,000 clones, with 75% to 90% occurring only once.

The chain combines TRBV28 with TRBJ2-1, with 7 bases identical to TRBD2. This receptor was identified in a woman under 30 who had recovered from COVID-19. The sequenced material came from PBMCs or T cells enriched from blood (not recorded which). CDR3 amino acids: CASSGGGLAAYNEQFF. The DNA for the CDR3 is TGTGCCAGCAGTGGGGGTGGGCTAGCGGCTTACAATGAGCAGTTCTTC. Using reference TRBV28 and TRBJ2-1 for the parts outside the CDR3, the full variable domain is DVKVTQSSRYLVKRTGEKVFLECVQDMDHENMFWYRQDPGLGLRLIYFSYDVKMKEKGDIPEGYSVSREKKERFSLILESASTNQTSMYLCASSGGGLAAYNEQFFGPGTRLTVL.